The present T cell receptor beta chain was sequenced within a study of blood T cell repertoires in COVID-19. Data came from immunoSEQ multiplex PCR; TCRdb stores just in-frame clones and leaves some out. The profile shows around 250,000 clones, around 93% of them singletons. This CDR3 comprises 13 residues. The V gene's germline CDR1 is SQVTM and CDR2 ANQGSEA. Trimming took 8 bases from V and 0 from J, leaving 12 bases between them. This rearrangement joins TRBV29-1 to TRBJ2-3; D gene uncertain. The sequenced sample was PBMCs or T cells enriched from blood (not recorded which). The TCR sequence derives from a middle-aged man who had been exposed to COVID-19. For the CDR3, the DNA is TGCAGCTCCCGTCAGGTTAGCACAGATACGCAGTATTTT. It is translated as CSSRQVSTDTQYF.